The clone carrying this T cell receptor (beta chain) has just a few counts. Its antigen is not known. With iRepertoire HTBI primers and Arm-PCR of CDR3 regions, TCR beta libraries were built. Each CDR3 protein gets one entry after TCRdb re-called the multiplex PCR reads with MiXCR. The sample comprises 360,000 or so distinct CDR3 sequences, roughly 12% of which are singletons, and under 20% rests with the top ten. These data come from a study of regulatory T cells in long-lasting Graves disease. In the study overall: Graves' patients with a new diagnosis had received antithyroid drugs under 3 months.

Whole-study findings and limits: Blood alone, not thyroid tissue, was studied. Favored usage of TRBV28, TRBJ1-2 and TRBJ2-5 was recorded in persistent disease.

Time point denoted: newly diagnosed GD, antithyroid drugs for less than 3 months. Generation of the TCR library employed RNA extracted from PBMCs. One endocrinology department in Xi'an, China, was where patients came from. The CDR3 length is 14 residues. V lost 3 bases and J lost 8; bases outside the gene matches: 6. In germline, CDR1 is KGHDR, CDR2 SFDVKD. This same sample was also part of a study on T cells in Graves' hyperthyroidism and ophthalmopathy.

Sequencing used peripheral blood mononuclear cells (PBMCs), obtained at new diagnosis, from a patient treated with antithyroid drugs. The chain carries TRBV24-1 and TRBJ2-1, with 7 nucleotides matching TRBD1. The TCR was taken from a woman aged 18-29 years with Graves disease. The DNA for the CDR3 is TGTGCCACCAGTGATCCGACAGGGTTCGATGAGCAGTTCTTC. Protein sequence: CATSDPTGFDEQFF.